A single sample is the source of the 24 T cell receptor beta chains below, sequenced in a study of blood T cell repertoires in COVID-19. Assay used: immunoSEQ multiplex PCR; TCRdb lists only in-frame clones, some missing. The sample has roughly 300,000 clones, about 86% seen once. The source material was PBMCs or T cells enriched from blood (not recorded which). The receptors originated from a woman in her forties with acute COVID-19.

The rearrangement uses TRBV28 and TRBJ1-2; TRBD1 aligns across 7 bases. The CDR3 consists of 14 residues. The V gene's germline CDR1 is MDHEN and CDR2 SYDVKM. The ends lost 3 bases at V and 7 bases at J; junction bases unmatched: 8. This CDR3 is CASSLLPGQPGYTF. DNA of the CDR3: TGTGCCAGCAGTTTGTTACCGGGACAGCCTGGCTACACCTTC.

The rearrangement links TRBV27 to TRBJ2-3; D gene unclear. The V gene lost 3 bases and the J gene lost 6 bases, with 13 bases spanning the gap. Germline V gene sequence: CDR1 MNHEY, CDR2 SMNVEV (reference sequence). The CDR3 is made up of 14 amino acids. CDR3 sequence (DNA): TGTGCCAGCAGTTTGTCGCAGGCTGGGGATACGCAGTATTTT. This sequence encodes CASSLSQAGDTQYF.

The chain links TRBV24-1 to TRBJ2-7; TRBD1 matches at 7 bases. V gave up 3 bases and J gave up 1 base; unmatched junction bases: 2. This CDR3 is 14 amino acids long. Germline V gene data show CDR1 as KGHDR and CDR2 as SFDVKD. CDR3 DNA: TGTGCCACCAGTGATCCGGGACAGTCCTACGAGCAGTACTTC. Residues: CATSDPGQSYEQYF.

The chain uses TRBV12-3 or TRBV12-4 and TRBJ2-6; the D is unclear. The CDR3 has 13 residues. The ends were cut back, 6 bases at V and 1 base at J, with 4 bases in the middle. The DNA for the CDR3 is TGTGCCAGCAGCCATTCTGGGGCCAACGTCCTGACTTTC. As protein: CASSHSGANVLTF.

The chain links TRBV19 to TRBJ2-3, with 9 bases lining up with TRBD2. Germline values: CDR1 LNHDA, CDR2 SQIVND (reference sequence). The CDR3 contains 20 residues. V trimming: 0 bases; J trimming: 3 bases; junction bases outside the gene matches: 16. CDR3 amino acids: CASSIDRQGLASGETDTQYF. The CDR3 coding sequence is TGTGCCAGTAGTATAGATCGCCAGGGGTTGGCTAGCGGGGAGACAGATACGCAGTATTTT.

V and J are TRBV25-1 and TRBJ2-7; 12 positions match TRBD1. Losses at the gene ends were 3 bases for V and 5 bases for J; bases not matched to a gene: 5. The CDR3 consists of 15 residues. From germline, CDR1 is MGHDK and CDR2 SYGVNS. The CDR3 spells CASSDWGQGADEQYF. DNA of the CDR3: TGTGCCAGCAGTGACTGGGGACAGGGGGCCGACGAGCAGTACTTC.

The chain links TRBV7-2 to TRBJ2-7; D is possibly TRBD2 (6 bases). The V gene's germline CDR1 is SGHTA and CDR2 FQGNSA. V lost 1 base, J lost 5 bases, and 15 bases lay in between. CDR3 size: 15 residues. Here the CDR3 reads CASSLDPGEFDEQYF. CDR3 bases: TGTGCCAGCAGCTTAGATCCGGGGGAATTTGACGAGCAGTACTTC.

This sequence joins TRBV2 and TRBJ1-1; 7 bases align to TRBD1. Germline lookup yields CDR1 SNHLY and CDR2 FYNNEI. Losses at the gene ends were 7 bases for V and 1 base for J; bases not matched to a gene: 6. This CDR3 is 14 amino acids long. The CDR3 sequence is CASTPRTGNTEAFF. As DNA, the CDR3 is TGTGCCAGCACCCCTCGGACAGGGAACACTGAAGCTTTCTTT. Variable domain in full (rest from reference TRBV2 and TRBJ1-1): EPEVTQTPSHQVTQMGQEVILRCVPISNHLYFYWYRQILGQKVEFLVSFYNNEISEKSEIFDDQFSVERPDGSNFTLKIRSTKLEDSAMYFCASTPRTGNTEAFFGQGTRLTVV.

This chain connects TRBV24-1 to TRBJ2-7, with D possibly being TRBD1 (6 bases). Germline V gives CDR1 KGHDR, CDR2 SFDVKD. V lost 4 bases, J lost 5 bases, and 17 bases lay in between. The CDR3 consists of 15 residues. CDR3 sequence (DNA): TGTGCCACCAGTGAAGACAGGTCCCTTCCGAACGAGCAGTACTTC. Its protein product is CATSEDRSLPNEQYF.

The chain has TRBV9 and TRBJ1-1, with 9 bases matching TRBD1. Germline CDR1 SGDLS, CDR2 YYNGEE. Losses at the gene ends were 3 bases for V and 3 bases for J; bases not matched to a gene: 9. CDR3 length equals 16 residues. The CDR3 DNA follows: TGTGCCAGCAGCGGAACAGGGGGCCCCTGGGACACTGAAGCTTTCTTT. As protein: CASSGTGGPWDTEAFF.

The chain has TRBV9 and TRBJ1-3; D unresolved. The V and J ends lost 4 bases and 2 bases respectively, with 10 bases between them. Germline V gene sequence: CDR1 SGDLS, CDR2 YYNGEE. This CDR3 is 14 amino acids long. The CDR3 nucleotides are TGTGCCAGCAGCCCAAGTTCTACTGGAAACACCATATATTTT. It is translated as CASSPSSTGNTIYF.

J is TRBJ1-3 and V is TRBV18; the match to TRBD1 covers 7 bases. In germline, CDR1 is KGHSH, CDR2 LQKENI. Trimming took 8 bases from V and 2 from J; bases not matched to a gene: 6. This CDR3 has 14 residues. The CDR3 DNA sequence: TGTGCCAGCGCACAGGGACAGACTGGAAACACCATATATTTT. Translation: CASAQGQTGNTIYF.

CDR3 DNA sequence: TGTGCCAGCAGCGCTAGCGGGTACTCCTACAATGAGCAGTTCTTC. Translated, it gives CASSASGYSYNEQFF. This sequence joins TRBV5-4 and TRBJ2-1; 8 bases map to TRBD2. Trimming at V came to 4 bases and at J to 0 bases, leaving 3 bases not matched to a gene. Looked up from germline, CDR1 is SGHNT and CDR2 is YYREEE (reference sequence). The CDR3 is made up of 15 amino acids.

This sequence joins TRBV6-2 or TRBV6-3 and TRBJ2-1; no clear D. This CDR3 has 15 residues. CDR1 and CDR2 from the germline V gene are MNHEY and SVGEGT. Trimming pared 2 bases from V and 1 base from J, leaving 9 bases between. Here the CDR3 reads CASSYRSPSYNEQFF. The CDR3 DNA sequence: TGTGCCAGCAGTTACCGGTCTCCTTCCTACAATGAGCAGTTCTTC.

The V call is TRBV18, the J call TRBJ2-1; D is perhaps TRBD2 (6 bases). V was pared by 5 bases and J by 6 bases, with 14 bases between. The length of the CDR3 is 14 residues. CDR1 and CDR2 from the germline V gene are KGHSH and LQKENI. CDR3 coding DNA: TGTGCCAGCTCAAGACCCCCCGGGAGCAATGAGCAGTTCTTC. Protein product: CASSRPPGSNEQFF.

The genes are TRBV10-3 and TRBJ2-7; 10 bases agree with TRBD1. The CDR3 extends over 14 amino acids. V gave up 6 bases and J gave up 4 bases; unmatched junction bases: 6. In germline, CDR1 is ENHRY, CDR2 SYGVKD. The CDR3 protein is CAIRSGTGEYEQYF. CDR3 DNA: TGTGCCATCAGATCCGGGACAGGGGAGTACGAGCAGTACTTC.

This chain links TRBV28 with TRBJ2-7, with D perhaps matching TRBD1 (5 bases). The CDR3 spans 16 residues. V lost 4 bases and J 1 base, leaving 17 bases between the germline ends. Germline CDR1 and CDR2: MDHEN and SYDVKM. CDR3 DNA: TGTGCCAGCAGTTCAGGCAGGGAAAGGAGTTCCTACGAGCAGTACTTC. This sequence encodes CASSSGRERSSYEQYF.

The gene calls are TRBV7-2 and TRBJ1-1; 8 bases map to TRBD1. With V trimmed by 5 bases and J by 6 bases, 8 bases remained unmatched. Germline assignment: CDR1 SGHTA and CDR2 FQGNSA. This CDR3 has 14 residues. CDR3 DNA sequence: TGTGCCAGCAGCCCAACGACAGGGGAGGCTGAAGCTTTCTTT. It specifies CASSPTTGEAEAFF.

The rearrangement joins TRBV28 to TRBJ1-5; 10 bases line up with TRBD1. There are 16 residues in the CDR3. Germline CDR1 is MDHEN and CDR2 is SYDVKM. V was pared by 5 bases and J by 2 bases, with 6 bases of the junction left unmatched. CDR3 sequence: CASSPGQGPGNQPQHF. The CDR3 bases are TGTGCCAGCAGTCCGGGACAGGGGCCTGGCAATCAGCCCCAGCATTTT.

This chain links TRBV6-2 or TRBV6-3 with TRBJ1-2; 9 nucleotides line up with TRBD1. CDR1 and CDR2 (germline): MNHEY, SVGEGT. V shed 5 bases, J shed 6 bases, and the junction held 16 bases outside the gene matches. The CDR3 is 17 residues long. CDR3 sequence (DNA): TGTGCCAGCAGTGACCCGGGACAGGGAGGAAGGACGCATGGCTACACCTTC. It yields the protein CASSDPGQGGRTHGYTF.

The chain has TRBV29-1 and TRBJ2-7; possibly TRBD1 for D (6 bases). This CDR3 spans 13 amino acids. Germline CDR1 is SQVTM and CDR2 is ANQGSEA. Trimming took 0 bases from V and 11 from J, leaving 17 bases between them. DNA of the CDR3: TGCAGCGTTGAAGATGCGGTCTCGCCAGGGGAGTACTTC. This gives the protein CSVEDAVSPGEYF.

The chain carries TRBV28 and TRBJ1-5; TRBD1 aligns across 8 bases. Germline assignment: CDR1 MDHEN and CDR2 SYDVKM. V was clipped by 6 bases and J by 5 bases; unmatched bases: 6. The CDR3 contains 14 residues. The DNA of the CDR3 is TGTGCCAGCAGCCGGACAGGGTCGCATCAGCCCCAGCATTTT. Its protein is CASSRTGSHQPQHF. Variable domain in full (rest from reference TRBV28 and TRBJ1-5): DVKVTQSSRYLVKRTGEKVFLECVQDMDHENMFWYRQDPGLGLRLIYFSYDVKMKEKGDIPEGYSVSREKKERFSLILESASTNQTSMYLCASSRTGSHQPQHFGDGTRLSIL.

This chain links TRBV4-2 with TRBJ1-5; D not certain. Trimming cost V 0 bases and J 0 bases, with 9 bases left between them. The CDR3 length is 16 residues. Germline assignment: CDR1 LGHNA and CDR2 YNFKEQ. The chain's CDR3 is CASSQDYQYSNQPQHF. CDR3 DNA sequence: TGTGCCAGCAGCCAAGATTACCAGTATAGCAATCAGCCCCAGCATTTT.

A word on this clone: The same CDR3 can be traced to other DNA sequences in this sample. The chain employs TRBV11-2 and TRBJ2-7; the D gene is possibly TRBD2 (5 bases). Germline CDR1 reads SGHAT; CDR2 reads FQNNGV. The CDR3 length is 14 residues. The V gene lost 1 base and the J gene lost 2 bases, with 9 bases spanning the gap. CDR3 residues: CASSLGTGTYEQYF. DNA of the CDR3: TGTGCCAGCAGCTTAGGGACTGGTACCTACGAGCAGTACTTC. The full variable domain, its missing parts supplied by reference TRBV11-2 and TRBJ2-7, is EAGVAQSPRYKIIEKRQSVAFWCNPISGHATLYWYQQILGQGPKLLIQFQNNGVVDDSQLPKDRFSAERLKGVDSTLKIQPAKLEDSAVYLCASSLGTGTYEQYFGPGTRLTVT.